This T cell receptor beta chain was recorded in a study of blood T cell repertoires in COVID-19. Whole-study context: Acute and convalescent COVID-19 samples came from the United States, Italy and Spain. The analysed material was cDNA or gDNA that came from T cells, B-cell-depleted T cells, or PBMCs.

Original analysis: The authors estimated nucleated cell counts from reference gene primer amplification. The data were produced by immunoSEQ multiplex PCR, yet TCRdb's version contains in-frame clones alone and is incomplete. The V and J calls and clone size were taken over from that table, and D and trimming were inferred from the DNA. The sample consists of some 93,000 clones, 65% to 90% of them appearing once. The receptor was derived from a man in his 60s with acute or convalescent COVID-19. The sequenced material came from peripheral blood.

The CDR3 DNA sequence: TGTGCCAGCAGCCCACAAATAGCCAAAAACATTCAGTACTTC. Protein: CASSPQIAKNIQYF. J is TRBJ2-4 and V is TRBV3-1 (or the pseudogene TRBV3-2); D unresolved. In germline, CDR1 is LGHDT, CDR2 YNNKEL (reference sequence). This CDR3 is built from 14 residues. Trimming cost V 4 bases and J 0 bases, with 7 bases left between them.